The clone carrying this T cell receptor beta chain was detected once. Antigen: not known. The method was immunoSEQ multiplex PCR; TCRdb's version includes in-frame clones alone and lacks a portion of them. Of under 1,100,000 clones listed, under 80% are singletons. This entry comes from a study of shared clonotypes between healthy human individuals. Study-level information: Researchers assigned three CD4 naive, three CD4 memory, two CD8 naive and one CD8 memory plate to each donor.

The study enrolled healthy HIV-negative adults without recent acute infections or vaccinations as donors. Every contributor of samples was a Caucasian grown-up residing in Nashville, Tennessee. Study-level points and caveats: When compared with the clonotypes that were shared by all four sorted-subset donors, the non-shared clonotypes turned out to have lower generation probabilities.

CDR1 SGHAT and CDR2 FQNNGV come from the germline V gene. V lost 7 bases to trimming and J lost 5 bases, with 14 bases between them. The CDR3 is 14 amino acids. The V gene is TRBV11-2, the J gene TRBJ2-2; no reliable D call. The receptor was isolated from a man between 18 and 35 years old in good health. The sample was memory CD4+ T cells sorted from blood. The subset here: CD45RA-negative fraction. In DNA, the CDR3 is TGTGCCAGCATCTCCGAGTCGGCTACCGGGGAGCTGTTTTTT. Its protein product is CASISESATGELFF. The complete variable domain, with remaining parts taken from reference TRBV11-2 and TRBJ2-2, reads EAGVAQSPRYKIIEKRQSVAFWCNPISGHATLYWYQQILGQGPKLLIQFQNNGVVDDSQLPKDRFSAERLKGVDSTLKIQPAKLEDSAVYLCASISESATGELFFGEGSRLTVL.